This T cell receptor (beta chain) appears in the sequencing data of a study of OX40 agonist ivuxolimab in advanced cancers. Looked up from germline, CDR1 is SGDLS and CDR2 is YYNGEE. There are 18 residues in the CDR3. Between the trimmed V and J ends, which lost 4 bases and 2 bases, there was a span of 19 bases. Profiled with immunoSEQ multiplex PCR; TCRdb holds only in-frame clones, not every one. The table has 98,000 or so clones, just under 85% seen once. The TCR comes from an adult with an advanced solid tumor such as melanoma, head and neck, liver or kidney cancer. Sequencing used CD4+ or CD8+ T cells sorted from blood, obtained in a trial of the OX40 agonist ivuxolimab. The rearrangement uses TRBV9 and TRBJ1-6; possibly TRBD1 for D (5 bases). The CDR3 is CASSRLGQASPYNSPLHF. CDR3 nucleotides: TGTGCCAGCAGCCGCTTGGGGCAGGCAAGCCCCTATAATTCACCCCTCCACTTT.